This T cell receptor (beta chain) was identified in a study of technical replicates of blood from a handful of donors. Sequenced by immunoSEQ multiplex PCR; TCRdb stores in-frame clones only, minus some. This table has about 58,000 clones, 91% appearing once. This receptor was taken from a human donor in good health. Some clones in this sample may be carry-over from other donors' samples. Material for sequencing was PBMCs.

CDR3 region: CASSLTGGEAFF. DNA for the CDR3: TGTGCCAGCAGCTTAACGGGGGGGGAAGCTTTCTTT. V gene TRBV13 combines with J gene TRBJ1-1, with D perhaps TRBD1 (5 bases). V lost 2 bases and J 8 bases, leaving 9 bases between the germline ends. Germline V gene sequence: CDR1 PRHDT, CDR2 FYEKMQ (reference sequence). This CDR3 contains 12 residues.